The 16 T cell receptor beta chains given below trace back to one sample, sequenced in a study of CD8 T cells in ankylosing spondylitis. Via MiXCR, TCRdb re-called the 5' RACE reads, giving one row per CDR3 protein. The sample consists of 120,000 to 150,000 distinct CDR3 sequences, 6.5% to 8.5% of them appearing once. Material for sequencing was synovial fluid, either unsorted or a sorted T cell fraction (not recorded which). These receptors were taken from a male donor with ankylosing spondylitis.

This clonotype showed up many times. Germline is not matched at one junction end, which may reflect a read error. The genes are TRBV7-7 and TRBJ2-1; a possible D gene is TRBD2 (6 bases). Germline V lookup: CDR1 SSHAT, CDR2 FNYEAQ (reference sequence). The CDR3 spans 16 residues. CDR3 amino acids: CASSLAVAGTYNEQFF. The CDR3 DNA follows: TGTGCTAGCAGCTTAGCGGTGGCGGGCACCTACAATGAGCAGTTCTTC.

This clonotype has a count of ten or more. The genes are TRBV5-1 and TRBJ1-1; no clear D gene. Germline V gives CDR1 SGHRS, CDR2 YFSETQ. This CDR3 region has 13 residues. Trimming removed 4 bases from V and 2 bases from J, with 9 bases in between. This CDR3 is CASSASVNTEAFF. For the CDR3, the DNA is TGCGCCAGCAGCGCCAGCGTCAACACTGAAGCTTTCTTT.

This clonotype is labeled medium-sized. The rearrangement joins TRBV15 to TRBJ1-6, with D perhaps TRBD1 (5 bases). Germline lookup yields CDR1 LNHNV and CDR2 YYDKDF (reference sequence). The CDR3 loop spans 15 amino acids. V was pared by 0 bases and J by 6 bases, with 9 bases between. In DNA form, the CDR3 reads TGTGCCACCAGCAGAGATCTGGGGGTTAATTCACCCCTCCACTTT. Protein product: CATSRDLGVNSPLHF.

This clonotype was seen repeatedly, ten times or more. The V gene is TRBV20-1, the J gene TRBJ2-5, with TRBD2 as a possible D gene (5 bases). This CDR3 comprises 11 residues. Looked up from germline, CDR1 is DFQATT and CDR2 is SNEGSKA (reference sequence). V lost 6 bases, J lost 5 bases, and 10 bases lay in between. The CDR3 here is CSAPTGETQYF. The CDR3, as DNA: TGCAGTGCCCCAACGGGGGAGACCCAGTACTTC.

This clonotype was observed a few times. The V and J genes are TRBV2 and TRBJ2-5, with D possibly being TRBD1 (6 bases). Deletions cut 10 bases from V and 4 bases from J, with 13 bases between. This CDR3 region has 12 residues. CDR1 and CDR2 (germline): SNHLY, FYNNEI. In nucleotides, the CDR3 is TGTGCCATCTCCTCAGGGGCAGAGACCCAGTACTTC. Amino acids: CAISSGAETQYF. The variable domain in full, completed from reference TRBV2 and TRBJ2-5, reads EPEVTQTPSHQVTQMGQEVILRCVPISNHLYFYWYRQILGQKVEFLVSFYNNEISEKSEIFDDQFSVERPDGSNFTLKIRSTKLEDSAMYFCAISSGAETQYFGPGTRLLVL.

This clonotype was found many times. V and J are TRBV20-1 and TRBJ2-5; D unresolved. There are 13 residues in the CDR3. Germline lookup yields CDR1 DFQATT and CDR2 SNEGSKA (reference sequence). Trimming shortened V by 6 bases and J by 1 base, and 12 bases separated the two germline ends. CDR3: CSAGSHPQETQYF. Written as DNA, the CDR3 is TGCAGTGCCGGGTCCCATCCCCAAGAGACCCAGTACTTC.

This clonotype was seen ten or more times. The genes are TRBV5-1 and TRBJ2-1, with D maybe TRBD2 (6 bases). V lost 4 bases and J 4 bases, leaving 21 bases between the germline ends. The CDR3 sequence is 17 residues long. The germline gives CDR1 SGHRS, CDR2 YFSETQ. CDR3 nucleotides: TGCGCCAGCAGCCAGACTAGTGGGGGGATGGGGTACAATGAGCAGTTCTTC. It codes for CASSQTSGGMGYNEQFF.

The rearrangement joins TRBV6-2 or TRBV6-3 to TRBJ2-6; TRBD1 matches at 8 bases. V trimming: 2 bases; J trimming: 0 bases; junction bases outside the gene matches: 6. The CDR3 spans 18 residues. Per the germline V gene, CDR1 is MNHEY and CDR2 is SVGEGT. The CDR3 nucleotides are TGTGCCAGCAGTTACCCAGGGGGCGGTTTCTCTGGGGCCAACGTCCTGACTTTC. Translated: CASSYPGGGFSGANVLTF.

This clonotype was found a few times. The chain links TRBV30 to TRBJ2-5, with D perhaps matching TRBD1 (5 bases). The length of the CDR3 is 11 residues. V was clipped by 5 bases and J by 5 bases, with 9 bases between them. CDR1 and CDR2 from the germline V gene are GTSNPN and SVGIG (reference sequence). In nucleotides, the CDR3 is TGTGCCTGGGGGAAGGGGGAGACCCAGTACTTC. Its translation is CAWGKGETQYF.

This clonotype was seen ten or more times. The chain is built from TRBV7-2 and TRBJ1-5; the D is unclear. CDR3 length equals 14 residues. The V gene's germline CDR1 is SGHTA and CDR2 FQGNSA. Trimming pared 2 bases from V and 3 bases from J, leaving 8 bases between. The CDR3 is CASSLSSLNQPQHF. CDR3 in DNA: TGTGCCAGCAGCTTAAGTTCCCTCAATCAGCCCCAGCATTTT.

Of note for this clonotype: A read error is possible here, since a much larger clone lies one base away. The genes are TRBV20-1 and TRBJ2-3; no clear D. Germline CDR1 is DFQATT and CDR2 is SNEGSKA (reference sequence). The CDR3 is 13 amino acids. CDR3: CRASPYYSPTQYF. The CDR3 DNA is TGCAGAGCTTCACCTTACTACTCCCCTACGCAGTATTTT.

The CDR3: CSVVGEAVRWFF. The CDR3 region has the DNA TGCAGCGTTGTGGGGGAGGCCGTACGATGGTTCTTC. V is TRBV29-1 and J is TRBJ2-1; D is perhaps TRBD2 (6 bases). This CDR3 region has 12 residues. V was shortened by 4 bases and J by 15 bases, with 19 bases between the two germline ends. In germline, CDR1 is SQVTM, CDR2 ANQGSEA.

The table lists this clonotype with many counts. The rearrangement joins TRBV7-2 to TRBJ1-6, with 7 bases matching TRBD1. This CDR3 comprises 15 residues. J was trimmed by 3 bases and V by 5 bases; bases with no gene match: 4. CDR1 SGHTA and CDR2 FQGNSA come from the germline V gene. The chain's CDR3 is CASSPRTGYNSPLHF. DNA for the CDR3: TGTGCCAGCAGCCCTAGGACAGGCTATAATTCACCCCTCCACTTT.

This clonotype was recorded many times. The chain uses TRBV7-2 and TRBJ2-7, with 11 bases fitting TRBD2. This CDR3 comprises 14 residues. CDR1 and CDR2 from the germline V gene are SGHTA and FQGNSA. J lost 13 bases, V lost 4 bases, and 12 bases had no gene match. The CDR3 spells CASSSLGTSGTSYF. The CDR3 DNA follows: TGTGCCAGCAGCTCCCTCGGGACTAGCGGTACCTCATACTTC.

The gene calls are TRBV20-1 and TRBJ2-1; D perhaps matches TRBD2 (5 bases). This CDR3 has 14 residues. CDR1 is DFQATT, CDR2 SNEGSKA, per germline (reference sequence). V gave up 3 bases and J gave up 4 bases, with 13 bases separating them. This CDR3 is CSASDWELYNEQFF. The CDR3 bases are TGCAGTGCTAGCGATTGGGAGCTATACAATGAGCAGTTCTTC.

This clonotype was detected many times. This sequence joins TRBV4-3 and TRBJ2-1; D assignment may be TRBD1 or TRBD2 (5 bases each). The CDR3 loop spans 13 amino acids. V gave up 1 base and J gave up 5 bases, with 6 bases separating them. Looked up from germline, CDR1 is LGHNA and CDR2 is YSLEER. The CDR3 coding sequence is TGCGCCAGCAGCCAAGGAGGGGACAATGAGCAGTTCTTC. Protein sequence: CASSQGGDNEQFF.